This T cell receptor (beta chain) was obtained from a study of identical twins. This clonotype came up many times. The V gene end was trimmed by 8 bases and the J gene end by 9 bases; junction bases not matched to a gene: 17. The CDR3 covers 16 residues. No donor was unhealthy or non-Caucasian. MiXCR was run by TCRdb on the 5' RACE reads, yielding one entry per CDR3 protein. The sample consists of 400,000 to 600,000 distinct CDR3 sequences, about 22% of them appearing once. The same sample was also used in a study of yellow fever vaccine responses in identical twins.

The chain has TRBV12-3 or TRBV12-4 and TRBJ2-2, with TRBD2 identical over 8 bases. The sample comprised CD4+ T cells sorted from blood. The clonotype comes from a woman between 18 and 30 years old in good health. DNA of the CDR3: TGTGCCAGCGCAAACCCAGGACTAGCCCTCACACGGGAGCTGTTTTTT. This sequence encodes CASANPGLALTRELFF.